This TCR beta chain derives from a study of beta chain features in type 1 diabetes. Study-wide points: Among patients with Type 1 diabetes, TCRB CDR3s were moderately but significantly shorter in every one of the four CD4+ subsets. Within the patient group, naive, central memory and Treg TCRB repertoires appeared more similar to each other than within healthy donors.

This clone was seen a few times. Its antigen is unknown. This CDR3 region has 17 residues. Losses at the gene ends were 4 bases for V and 2 bases for J; bases not matched to a gene: 9. Germline-derived CDR1 and CDR2 are SGHAT and FQDESV (reference sequence). The investigators reverse transcribed all of the isolated RNA, so they sequenced expressed TCRB transcripts. Here immunoSEQ multiplex PCR was the method, and the copy in TCRdb shows in-frame clones only, minus some. The table lists around 340,000 clones, about 20% of them singletons. The J gene is TRBJ2-1, the V gene TRBV11-1; 9 nucleotides line up with TRBD1. The receptor was isolated from a woman in her late teens or twenties in good health. Material: naive CD4+ T cells from blood. CDR3 bases: TGTGCCAGCAGCTCACGGGACAGGGCGGGGACCTACAATGAGCAGTTCTTC. It translates to CASSSRDRAGTYNEQFF.